This T cell receptor (beta chain) emerged from a study of T cell repertoires in cytomegalovirus infection. Looking at the study overall: Alongside well-studied HLA-B-restricted CMV epitopes, recently identified HLA-C-restricted CMV epitopes were also used. Indications came from public TCR beta signatures; they pointed to CMV infection and to a matching HLA type. The study, taken as a whole, reports: It was HLA-C-restricted CMV-specific TCR beta clonotypes that dominated the response ex vivo.

A single record per CDR3 protein comes from TCRdb applying MiXCR to the reads. The sample carries about 920,000 distinct CDR3 sequences, around 30% recorded once. Worth noting for this clonotype: The antigen is unknown.

This sequence was found in a human donor in good health (CMV status not recorded). Some clones in this sample may be carry-over from other donors' samples. The sample here was cultured CD8+ T cells from PBMCs, taken from culture after CMV antigen stimulation.

CDR3 region: CASLPWATDTQYF. For the CDR3, the DNA is TGTGCCAGCCTGCCCTGGGCCACAGATACGCAGTATTTT. The J gene is TRBJ2-3, the V gene TRBV7-9; D is unclear. Germline assignment: CDR1 SEHNR and CDR2 FQNEAQ (reference sequence). CDR3 length: 13 amino acids. V dropped 8 bases and J dropped 2 bases, with 11 bases sitting between them.